The 15 T cell receptor beta chains below were found in one sample sequenced in a study of shared clonotypes between healthy human individuals. CD45RO-negative CD8 cells positively selected for CCR7 made up the naive population, which excluded terminally differentiated effector memory CD45RA+ cells. Sequenced by immunoSEQ multiplex PCR; TCRdb stores in-frame clones only, minus some. Of about 590,000 clones listed, around 95% are singletons. The sample comprised naive CD8+ T cells sorted from blood. These receptors all come from a woman aged 30 to 39 in good health.

The chain employs TRBV27 and TRBJ2-1; no definite D call. V gave up 2 bases and J gave up 0 bases, with 8 bases separating them. The CDR3 length is 15 residues. The V gene's germline CDR1 is MNHEY and CDR2 SMNVEV (reference sequence). CDR3 in amino acids: CASSLDPSSYNEQFF. The CDR3 region has the DNA TGTGCCAGCAGTTTAGACCCTAGCTCCTACAATGAGCAGTTCTTC.

The gene calls are TRBV29-1 and TRBJ2-2, with 7 bases fitting TRBD1. V was pared by 3 bases and J by 6 bases, with 1 base of the junction left unmatched. The V gene's germline CDR1 is SQVTM and CDR2 ANQGSEA. The CDR3 runs 12 residues. CDR3 nucleotide sequence: TGCAGCGTTGACGGGACAGCCGGGGAGCTGTTTTTT. Protein: CSVDGTAGELFF.

V gene TRBV25-1 combines with J gene TRBJ1-4, with 7 bases lining up with TRBD1. CDR1 is MGHDK, CDR2 SYGVNS, per germline. V trimming: 0 bases; J trimming: 6 bases; junction bases outside the gene matches: 7. This CDR3 region has 16 residues. CDR3 coding DNA: TGTGCCAGCAGTGAATATCGAGAGGGGGCTGATGAAAAACTGTTTTTT. It codes for CASSEYREGADEKLFF.

The chain combines TRBV30 with TRBJ2-1, with D maybe TRBD1 (6 bases). The CDR3 totals 13 residues. V gave up 4 bases and J gave up 0 bases, with 7 bases separating them. Germline assignment: CDR1 GTSNPN and CDR2 SVGIG (reference sequence). The CDR3 is CAWNRVSYNEQFF. In nucleotides, the CDR3 is TGTGCCTGGAACAGGGTCTCCTACAATGAGCAGTTCTTC. Full variable domain (missing parts from reference TRBV30 and TRBJ2-1): SQTIHQWPATLVQPVGSPLSLECTVEGTSNPNLYWYRQAAGRGLQLLFYSVGIGQISSEVPQNLSASRPQDRQFILSSKKLLLSDSGFYLCAWNRVSYNEQFFGPGTRLTVL.

J is TRBJ2-2 and V is TRBV28; TRBD2 matches 7 bases. The CDR3 extends over 14 amino acids. The J segment lost 6 bases and the V segment lost 2 bases, leaving 3 bases of the junction unmatched. CDR1 MDHEN and CDR2 SYDVKM come from the germline V gene. The CDR3 here is CASSLREAAGELFF. The CDR3 nucleotides are TGTGCCAGCAGTTTACGGGAGGCCGCCGGGGAGCTGTTTTTT.

This clone was seen only once. This chain uses TRBV6-6 with TRBJ1-4; 8 nucleotides match TRBD1. The germline V gene encodes CDR1 MNHNY and CDR2 SVGAGI (reference sequence). The V and J ends lost 6 bases and 4 bases, in that order; junction bases with no gene match: 7. The CDR3 is made up of 15 amino acids. The CDR3 loop reads CASSPGTGYNEKLFF. The CDR3 region has the DNA TGTGCCAGCAGCCCCGGGACAGGATATAATGAAAAACTGTTTTTT.

The CDR3 sequence is CASSLIGTQETQYF. In DNA, the CDR3 is TGTGCCAGCAGTCTTATTGGGACCCAAGAGACCCAGTACTTC. The rearrangement links TRBV27 to TRBJ2-5; D tentatively fits TRBD1 or TRBD2 (5 bases each). The CDR3 spans 14 residues. Between the trimmed V and J ends, which lost 5 bases and 1 base, there was a span of 11 bases. The germline V gene encodes CDR1 MNHEY and CDR2 SMNVEV (reference sequence).

This clone was detected only once. V is TRBV13 and J is TRBJ2-1, with TRBD2 matching 13 bases. This CDR3 is built from 16 residues. Losses at the gene ends were 5 bases for V and 9 bases for J; bases not matched to a gene: 10. CDR1 PRHDT and CDR2 FYEKMQ come from the germline V gene (reference sequence). The CDR3 nucleotides read TGTGCCAGCAGCCCGGGACTAGCGGGACACAGGGGTGAGCAGTTCTTC. This translates into CASSPGLAGHRGEQFF.

The V call is TRBV27, the J call TRBJ2-3; TRBD2 agrees at 9 bases. The germline V gene encodes CDR1 MNHEY and CDR2 SMNVEV (reference sequence). The junction had 9 bases not matched to a gene; V was cut back by 5 bases and J by 6 bases. The CDR3 is made up of 15 amino acids. For the CDR3, the DNA is TGTGCCAGCAGTCAGTTAGCGGGAGACAGCGATACGCAGTATTTT. Translated, it gives CASSQLAGDSDTQYF.

V usage is TRBV2 and J usage is TRBJ1-3; D remains ambiguous. Germline V gives CDR1 SNHLY, CDR2 FYNNEI. Trimming stripped 0 bases from V and 0 bases from J, with 3 bases between. This CDR3 is built from 14 residues. The CDR3 here is CASSEALSGNTIYF. In DNA form, the CDR3 reads TGTGCCAGCAGTGAAGCACTCTCTGGAAACACCATATATTTT.

This chain uses TRBV28 with TRBJ2-7, with 9 nucleotides matching TRBD2. Germline values: CDR1 MDHEN, CDR2 SYDVKM. V was clipped by 4 bases and J by 5 bases; unmatched bases: 6. The CDR3 extends over 14 amino acids. The CDR3 sequence: CASSYTSGLDEQYF. CDR3 in DNA: TGTGCCAGCAGTTACACTAGCGGGCTGGACGAGCAGTACTTC.

V and J are TRBV27 and TRBJ2-2; 8 nucleotides match TRBD2. Germline V gene sequence: CDR1 MNHEY, CDR2 SMNVEV (reference sequence). This CDR3 region has 14 residues. Trimming removed 3 bases from V and 6 bases from J; junction bases left unmatched: 3. CDR3 protein: CASSFSGGPGELFF. The CDR3 DNA reads as TGTGCCAGCAGTTTTTCGGGAGGGCCCGGGGAGCTGTTTTTT.

V usage is TRBV29-1 and J usage is TRBJ2-5, with 7 bases matching TRBD2. The J call is uncertain, as TRBJ2-7 better fits the DNA end. Germline CDR1 reads SQVTM; CDR2 reads ANQGSEA. The length of the CDR3 is 13 residues. Written as DNA, the CDR3 is TGCAGCGCCCTAGCGGAGTCCTCCTACGAGCAGTACTTC. Its translation: CSALAESSYEQYF.

This sequence joins TRBV6-6 and TRBJ2-7; D gene uncertain. CDR3 length: 15 amino acids. The ends were cut back, 8 bases at V and 4 bases at J, with 21 bases in the middle. CDR1 and CDR2 (germline): MNHNY, SVGAGI (reference sequence). CDR3 region: CASGGSHGGSYEQYF. CDR3 DNA sequence: TGTGCCAGCGGCGGTAGTCACGGCGGTTCGTACGAGCAGTACTTC.

The V gene is TRBV28, the J gene TRBJ2-3, with 10 bases aligning to TRBD1. J lost 3 bases, V lost 4 bases, and 10 bases had no gene match. There are 17 residues in the CDR3. Germline V gives CDR1 MDHEN, CDR2 SYDVKM. The CDR3 DNA reads TGTGCCAGCAGTTCCCTCAAGACAGGGGGCTCGACAGATACGCAGTATTTT. Residues: CASSSLKTGGSTDTQYF.